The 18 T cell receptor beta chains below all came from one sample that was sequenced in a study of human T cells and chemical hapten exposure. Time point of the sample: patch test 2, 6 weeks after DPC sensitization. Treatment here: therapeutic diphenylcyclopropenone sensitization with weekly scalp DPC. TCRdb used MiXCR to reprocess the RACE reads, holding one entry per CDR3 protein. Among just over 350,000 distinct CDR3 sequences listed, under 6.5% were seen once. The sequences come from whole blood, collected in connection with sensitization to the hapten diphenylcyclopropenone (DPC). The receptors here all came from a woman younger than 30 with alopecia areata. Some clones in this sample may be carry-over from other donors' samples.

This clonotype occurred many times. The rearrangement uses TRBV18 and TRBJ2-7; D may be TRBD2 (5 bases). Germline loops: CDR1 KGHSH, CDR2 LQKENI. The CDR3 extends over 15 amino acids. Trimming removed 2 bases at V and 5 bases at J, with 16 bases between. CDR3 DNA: TGTGCCAGCTCACCAGGAGTGACCACGAGGGACGAGCAGTACTTC. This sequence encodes CASSPGVTTRDEQYF.

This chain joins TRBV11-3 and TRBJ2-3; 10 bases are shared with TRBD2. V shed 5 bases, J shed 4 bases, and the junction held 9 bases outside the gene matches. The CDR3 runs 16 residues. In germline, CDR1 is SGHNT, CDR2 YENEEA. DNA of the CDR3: TGTGCCAGCAGCCCGTCTAGCGGGGGCTTCGCAGATACGCAGTATTTT. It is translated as CASSPSSGGFADTQYF. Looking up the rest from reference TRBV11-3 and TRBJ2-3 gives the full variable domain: EAGVVQSPRYKIIEKKQPVAFWCNPISGHNTLYWYLQNLGQGPELLIRYENEEAVDDSQLPKDRFSAERLKGVDSTLKIQPAELGDSAVYLCASSPSSGGFADTQYFGPGTRLTVL.

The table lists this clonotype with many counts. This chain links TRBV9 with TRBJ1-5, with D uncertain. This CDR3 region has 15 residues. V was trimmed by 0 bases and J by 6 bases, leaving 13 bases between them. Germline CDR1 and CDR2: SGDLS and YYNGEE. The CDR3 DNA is TGTGCCAGCAGCGTAGGTGGGGATGTCGGTCAGCCCCAGCATTTT. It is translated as CASSVGGDVGQPQHF.

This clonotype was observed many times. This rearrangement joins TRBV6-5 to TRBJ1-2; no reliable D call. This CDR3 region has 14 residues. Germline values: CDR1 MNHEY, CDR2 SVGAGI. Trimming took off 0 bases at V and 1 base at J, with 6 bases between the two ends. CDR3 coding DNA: TGTGCCAGCAGTTACTCGCCCGGTAACTATGGCTACACCTTC. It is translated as CASSYSPGNYGYTF.

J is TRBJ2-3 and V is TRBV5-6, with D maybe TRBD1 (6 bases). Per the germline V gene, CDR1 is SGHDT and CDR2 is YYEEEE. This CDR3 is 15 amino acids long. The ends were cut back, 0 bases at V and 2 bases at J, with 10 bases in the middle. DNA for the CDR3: TGTGCCAGCAGCTTGGCCAGGGGAATCACAGATACGCAGTATTTT. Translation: CASSLARGITDTQYF.

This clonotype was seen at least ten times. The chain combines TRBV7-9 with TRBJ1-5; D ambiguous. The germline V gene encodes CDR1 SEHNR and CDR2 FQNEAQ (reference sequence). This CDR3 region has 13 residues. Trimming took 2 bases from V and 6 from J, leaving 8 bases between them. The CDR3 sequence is CASSLQDGQPQHF. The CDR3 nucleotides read TGTGCCAGCAGCTTACAAGACGGTCAGCCCCAGCATTTT.

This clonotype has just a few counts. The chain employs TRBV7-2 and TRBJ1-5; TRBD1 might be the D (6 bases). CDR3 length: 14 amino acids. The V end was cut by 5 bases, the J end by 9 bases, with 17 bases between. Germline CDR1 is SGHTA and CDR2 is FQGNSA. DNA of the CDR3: TGTGCCAGCAGCCTCCAGGACAGTTCTCGGCCCCAGCATTTT. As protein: CASSLQDSSRPQHF.

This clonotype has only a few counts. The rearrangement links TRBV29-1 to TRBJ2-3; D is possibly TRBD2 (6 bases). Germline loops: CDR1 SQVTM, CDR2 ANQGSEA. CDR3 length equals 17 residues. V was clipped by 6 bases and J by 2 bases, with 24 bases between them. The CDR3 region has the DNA TGCAGCGTGAATAGGGACTCCTGGACCCTTGACACAGATACGCAGTATTTT. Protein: CSVNRDSWTLDTDTQYF.

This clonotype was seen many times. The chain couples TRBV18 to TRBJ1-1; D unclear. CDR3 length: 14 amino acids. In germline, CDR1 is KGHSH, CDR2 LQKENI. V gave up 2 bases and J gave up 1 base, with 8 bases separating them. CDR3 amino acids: CASSPYSGNTEAFF. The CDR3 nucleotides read TGTGCCAGCTCACCATACTCCGGGAACACTGAAGCTTTCTTT.

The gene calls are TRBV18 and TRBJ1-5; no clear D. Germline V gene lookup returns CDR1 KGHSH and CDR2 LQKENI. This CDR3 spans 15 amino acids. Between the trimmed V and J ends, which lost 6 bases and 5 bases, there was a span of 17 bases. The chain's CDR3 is CASSKDVRLDQPQHF. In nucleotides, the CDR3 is TGTGCCAGCTCCAAGGACGTCCGGCTGGATCAGCCCCAGCATTTT.

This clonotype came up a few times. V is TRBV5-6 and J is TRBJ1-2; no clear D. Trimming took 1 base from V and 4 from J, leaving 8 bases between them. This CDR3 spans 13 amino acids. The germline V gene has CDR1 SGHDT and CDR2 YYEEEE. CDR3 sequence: CASSLTAAYGYTF. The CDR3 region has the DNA TGTGCCAGCAGCTTGACAGCAGCCTATGGCTACACCTTC.

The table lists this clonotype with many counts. This CDR3 reads CSVEGFQEAFF. The CDR3 DNA follows: TGCAGCGTTGAGGGTTTCCAGGAAGCTTTCTTT. The chain combines TRBV29-1 with TRBJ1-1; no reliable D call. The V end was cut by 3 bases, the J end by 8 bases, with 10 bases between. This CDR3 is 11 amino acids long. CDR1 SQVTM and CDR2 ANQGSEA come from the germline V gene.

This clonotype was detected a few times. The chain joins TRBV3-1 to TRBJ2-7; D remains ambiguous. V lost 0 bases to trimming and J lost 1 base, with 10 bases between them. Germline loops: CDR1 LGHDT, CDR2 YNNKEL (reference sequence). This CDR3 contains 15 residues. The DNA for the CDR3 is TGTGCCAGCAGCCAAGAAAAGGGTAGGTCCTACGAGCAGTACTTC. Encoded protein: CASSQEKGRSYEQYF.

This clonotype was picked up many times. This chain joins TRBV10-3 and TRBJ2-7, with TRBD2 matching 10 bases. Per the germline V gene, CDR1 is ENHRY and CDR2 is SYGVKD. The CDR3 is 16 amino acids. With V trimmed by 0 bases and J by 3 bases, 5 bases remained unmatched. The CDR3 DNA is TGTGCCATCAGTGAGTCTGCAGGGACTAGCGACTACGAGCAGTACTTC. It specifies CAISESAGTSDYEQYF.

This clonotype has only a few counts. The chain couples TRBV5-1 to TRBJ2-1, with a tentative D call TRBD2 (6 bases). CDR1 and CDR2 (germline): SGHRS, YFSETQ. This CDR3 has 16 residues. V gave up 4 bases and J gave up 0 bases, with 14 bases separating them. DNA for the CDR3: TGCGCCAGCAGCGGGGGGTCACCCAGCTCCTACAATGAGCAGTTCTTC. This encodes CASSGGSPSSYNEQFF.

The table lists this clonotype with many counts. The chain's CDR3 is CASSQDGVSNEKLFF. CDR3 sequence (DNA): TGCGCCAGCAGCCAAGATGGAGTATCTAATGAAAAACTGTTTTTT. The chain carries TRBV4-3 and TRBJ1-4; no clear D. V was clipped by 0 bases and J by 3 bases, with 8 bases between them. From germline, CDR1 is LGHNA and CDR2 YSLEER. The CDR3 consists of 15 residues.

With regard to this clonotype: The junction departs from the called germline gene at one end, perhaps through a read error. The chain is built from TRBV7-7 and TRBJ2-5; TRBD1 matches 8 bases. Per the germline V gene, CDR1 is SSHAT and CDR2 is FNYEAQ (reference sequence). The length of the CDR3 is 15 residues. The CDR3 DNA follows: TGTGCTAGCAGCCTTGGACAGGGATTAGTAGAGACCCAGTACTTC. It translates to CASSLGQGLVETQYF.

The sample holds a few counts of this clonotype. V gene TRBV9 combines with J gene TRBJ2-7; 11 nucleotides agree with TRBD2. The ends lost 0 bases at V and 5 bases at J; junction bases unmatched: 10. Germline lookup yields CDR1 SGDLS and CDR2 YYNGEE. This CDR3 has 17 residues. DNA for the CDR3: TGTGCCAGCAGCGTAGGCCGCCCTAGCGGGGGGTTCAACGAGCAGTACTTC. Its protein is CASSVGRPSGGFNEQYF.